This is a list of T cell receptor beta chains from one sample in a study of shared clonotypes between healthy human individuals. The protocol was immunoSEQ multiplex PCR, while the TCRdb copy is restricted to in-frame clones and leaves out a portion. The sample lists about 1.1 million clones; approximately 80% were seen once. Sequenced input: memory CD4+ T cells from PBMCs. The receptors come from a man aged 18 to 30 in good health. Some clones in this sample may be carry-over from other donors' samples. The CDR3 runs from the conserved cysteine through the conserved F or W. Fields, in order: J gene, clone size, V gene, D gene, CDR3 DNA, CDR3 protein. The D gene is left open where the match is weak. The size field is filled for only some rows; it gives once, few, many or a size class.

TRBJ2-2,NA,TRBV10-3,NA,TGTGCCATCAGTGAGCGTGAGGTTTCGGACGGGGAGCTGTTTTTT,CAISEREVSDGELFF
TRBJ2-3,NA,TRBV4-2,TRBD1,TGTGCCAGCAGCCAAGCTCAGGGGGCTCGGGTCACAGATACGCAGTATTTT,CASSQAQGARVTDTQYF
TRBJ2-1,NA,TRBV27,TRBD2,TGTGCCAGCAGGACGCTAGCGGGAGGGTCCTACAATGAGCAGTTCTTC,CASRTLAGGSYNEQFF
TRBJ1-4,NA,TRBV5-1,NA,TGCGCCAGCAGCGCCCCAGGGGAACATGAAAAACTGTTTTTT,CASSAPGEHEKLFF
TRBJ1-2,many,TRBV2,NA,TGTGCCAGCAGTCCCCCGGGGACCTATGGCTACACCTTC,CASSPPGTYGYTF
TRBJ1-3,NA,TRBV29-1,NA,TGCAGCGTTGATAGAGGGTTCAACACCATATATTTT,CSVDRGFNTIYF
TRBJ2-5,NA,TRBV10-2,NA,TGCGCCAGCAGCGCTCAACAGGTGTACCAAGAGACCCAGTACTTC,CASSAQQVYQETQYF
TRBJ1-6,NA,TRBV11-2,NA,TGTGCCAGCAGCTTAGTCTGGGGCACCCAGGGCTCACCCCTCCACTTT,CASSLVWGTQGSPLHF
TRBJ1-4,NA,TRBV4-3,TRBD1,TGCGCCAGCAGCCAGGGACAGTTGTTTAATGAAAAACTGTTTTTT,CASSQGQLFNEKLFF
TRBJ2-3,NA,TRBV6-1,TRBD1,TGTGCCAGCAGTGGCTACGGGACAGGTGATACGCAGTATTTT,CASSGYGTGDTQYF
TRBJ2-4,NA,TRBV28,TRBD1,TGTGCCAGCAGTGACAGGGTTTCGGCCAAAAACATTCAGTACTTC,CASSDRVSAKNIQYF
TRBJ2-7,NA,TRBV23-1,TRBD1,TGCGCCAGCAGCTCCATAAAGGGACAGAACTCCTACGAGCAGTACTTC,CASSSIKGQNSYEQYF
TRBJ1-2,NA,TRBV5-4,NA,TGTGCCAGCAGCTCCGGGACCGATCCCTATGGCTACACCTTC,CASSSGTDPYGYTF
TRBJ2-7,NA,TRBV11-3,NA,TGTGCCAGCAGCTTTAGAGCGGGCGAGCAGTACTTC,CASSFRAGEQYF
TRBJ1-1,few,TRBV2,NA,TGTGCCAGCAGTGGGTACACTGAAGCTTTCTTT,CASSGYTEAFF
TRBJ1-2,NA,TRBV28,NA,TGTGCCAGCAGTTTACAGGCTTATGGCTACACCTTC,CASSLQAYGYTF
TRBJ2-5,once,TRBV7-2,TRBD2,TGTGCCAGCAGCCGGGGGGGCCACTCGGGAGAGACCCAGTACTTC,CASSRGGHSGETQYF
TRBJ2-1,few,TRBV5-1,NA,TGCGCCAGCAGCTTGGCAGGTCCCCCCAACAATGAGCAGTTCTTC,CASSLAGPPNNEQFF
TRBJ2-5,NA,TRBV27,NA,TGTGCCAGCAGGACGTTTGGCGGAAGCAACCAAGAGACCCAGTACTTC,CASRTFGGSNQETQYF
TRBJ2-4,NA,TRBV9,TRBD1,TGTGCCAGCAGCAGGACAGGGAGCAACATTCAGTACTTC,CASSRTGSNIQYF
TRBJ1-1,NA,TRBV5-5,TRBD1,TGTGCCAGCAGCCCCGGACAGGGGGCCCAGAACACTGAAGCTTTCTTT,CASSPGQGAQNTEAFF
TRBJ2-3,NA,TRBV29-1,NA,TGCAGCGCGGGACGTAGCACAGATACGCAGTATTTT,CSAGRSTDTQYF
TRBJ2-7,NA,TRBV28,TRBD2,TGTGCCAGCAGTTCAGGACTAGCGGGGACCTACGAGCAGTACTTC,CASSSGLAGTYEQYF
TRBJ1-5,NA,TRBV19,NA,TGTGCCAGTTGTGCGGGTTATAGCAATCAGCCCCAGCATTTT,CASCAGYSNQPQHF
TRBJ1-3,NA,TRBV6-5,TRBD1,TGTGCCAGCAGCCCTAACAGGGGGCCGGGAAACACCATATATTTT,CASSPNRGPGNTIYF
TRBJ2-2,NA,TRBV11-2,TRBD1,TGTGCCAGCAGCTTAAACACAGGGGTCCCCGGGGAGCTGTTTTTT,CASSLNTGVPGELFF
TRBJ2-5,NA,TRBV7-6,TRBD2,TGTGCCAGCAGCTTCGGGGGGGGAGAGACCCAGTACTTC,CASSFGGGETQYF
TRBJ1-3,NA,TRBV4-1,NA,TGCGCCAGCAGCCAAGATTCCCGCCGGGCGGATTTATCTGGAAACACCATATATTTT,CASSQDSRRADLSGNTIYF
TRBJ2-1,NA,TRBV5-1,NA,TGCGCCAGCCGAGGGGTCTTGGGAGGCAATGAGCAGTTCTTC,CASRGVLGGNEQFF
TRBJ1-1,NA,TRBV14,TRBD1,TGTGCCAGCAGCCGAAGACAGGGCCCGAACACTGAAGCTTTCTTT,CASSRRQGPNTEAFF
TRBJ1-1,many,TRBV4-1,TRBD1,TGCGCCAGCAGCCCGGGACAGCAGAACACTGAAGCTTTCTTT,CASSPGQQNTEAFF
TRBJ1-1,NA,TRBV19,NA,TGTGCCAGTAGTTTCCAGAGGAACACTGAAGCTTTCTTT,CASSFQRNTEAFF
TRBJ2-1,NA,TRBV5-4,TRBD1,TGTGCCAGCAGCCCAGCACGGGACAGGGGAAATGAGCAGTTCTTC,CASSPARDRGNEQFF
TRBJ2-1,NA,TRBV15,TRBD1,TGTGCCACCAGCGTGCGACAGGGTCAGTTTAATGAGCAGTTCTTC,CATSVRQGQFNEQFF
TRBJ2-1,NA,TRBV5-4,TRBD2,TGTGCCAGCAGCTTACCGGGACTAGCGGGAGTTCGGGCCAGTTCCAATGAGCAGTTCTTC,CASSLPGLAGVRASSNEQFF
TRBJ1-1,NA,TRBV7-8,NA,TGTGCCAGCAGCCCCACCGCGGGGTTTGCTTTCTTT,CASSPTAGFAFF